A selection of T cell receptor beta chains follows, all from one sample in a study of blood T cell repertoires in COVID-19. The table came from immunoSEQ multiplex PCR; TCRdb's copy has only in-frame clones and leaves some out. The data show 310,000 or so clones, around 87% seen once. What was sequenced was peripheral blood. These receptors were obtained from a man in his 70s with acute or convalescent COVID-19. CDR3s include the opening cysteine and the closing phenylalanine or tryptophan. Fields, in order: J gene, clone size, D gene, CDR3 length, V gene, CDR3 DNA, CDR3 protein. The D gene is left open where the match is weak. Size tells how often a clone was seen (once, few, many) or the class of an expanded clone, and some rows leave it out.

TRBJ1-4,NA,NA,15,TRBV11-2,TGTGCCAGCAGCTTACGAGGGTGGCAATTAGAAAAACTGTTTTTT,CASSLRGWQLEKLFF
TRBJ2-1,NA,NA,17,TRBV24-1,TGTGCCACCAGTGATTTTGGAGGCGGGGATTCCTACAATGAGCAGTTCTTC,CATSDFGGGDSYNEQFF
TRBJ1-5,NA,TRBD1,18,TRBV5-6,TGTGCCAGCAGCTTGGCGACAGGGAGCTATGTGAGCAATCAGCCCCAGCATTTT,CASSLATGSYVSNQPQHF
TRBJ1-3,NA,NA,15,TRBV7-2,TGTGCCAGCAGCCCGACCCTCGGGGCTGGAAACACCATATATTTT,CASSPTLGAGNTIYF
TRBJ1-6,few,TRBD1,16,TRBV5-1,TGCGCCAGCAGCTTGTTACCGGACAGGGGAAATTCACCCCTCCACTTT,CASSLLPDRGNSPLHF
TRBJ2-3,few,NA,13,TRBV7-2,TGTGCCAGCAGCTTAAGCGGCACAGATACGCAGTATTTT,CASSLSGTDTQYF
TRBJ2-2,NA,TRBD1,19,TRBV28,TGTGCCAGCAGGCCAGACAGGGGCAGAGCGGGCCCGAACACCGGGGAGCTGTTTTTT,CASRPDRGRAGPNTGELFF
TRBJ1-4,NA,TRBD1,15,TRBV4-2,TGTGCCAGCAGCTCCCGGGACAGGGATCATGAAAAACTGTTTTTT,CASSSRDRDHEKLFF
TRBJ2-5,NA,NA,15,TRBV6-5,TGTGCCAGCAGCTACTCTAGGGGAGGTTGGGAGACCCAGTACTTC,CASSYSRGGWETQYF
TRBJ1-4,NA,NA,14,TRBV5-1,TGCGCCAGCAGCCTGGACGGGAAGAATGAAAAACTGTTTTTT,CASSLDGKNEKLFF
TRBJ1-1,NA,NA,12,TRBV18,TGTGCCAGCTCACCAAGAGAGGCTGAAGCTTTCTTT,CASSPREAEAFF
TRBJ2-6,once,TRBD1,16,TRBV5-4,TGTGCCAGCAGCGTACAGGGGGCGGCTGGGGCCAACGTCCTGACTTTC,CASSVQGAAGANVLTF
TRBJ2-2,NA,TRBD2,15,TRBV6-5,TGTGCCAGCAGTTTAGCGGGAGGGTTTACCGGGGAGCTGTTTTTT,CASSLAGGFTGELFF
TRBJ2-7,few,TRBD2,14,TRBV10-3,TGTGCCATCAGTGACCGAGCGGGGGCCTACGAGCAGTACTTC,CAISDRAGAYEQYF
TRBJ2-1,NA,TRBD2,14,TRBV5-1,TGCGCCAGCAGGTTGACTAGCGTGTACAATGAGCAGTTCTTC,CASRLTSVYNEQFF
TRBJ2-5,NA,NA,15,TRBV7-9,TGTGCCAGCAGCTTACAGGGGAACTACCAAGAGACCCAGTACTTC,CASSLQGNYQETQYF
TRBJ2-4,NA,TRBD1,13,TRBV30,TGTGCCTGGAGGGGAACAGGACAGGGGATTCAGTACTTC,CAWRGTGQGIQYF
TRBJ1-2,NA,NA,15,TRBV7-9,TGTGCCAGCAGCTTAGCGCCGGGAGCTAACTATGGCTACACCTTC,CASSLAPGANYGYTF
TRBJ1-1,NA,NA,15,TRBV9,TGTGCCAGCAGCGAGGCGACAGGTGCTAACACTGAAGCTTTCTTT,CASSEATGANTEAFF
TRBJ1-5,NA,NA,16,TRBV4-1,TGCGCCAGCAGCCAAGATCTATCAGGGGTCAATCAGCCCCAGCATTTT,CASSQDLSGVNQPQHF
TRBJ1-5,NA,TRBD1,14,TRBV28,TGTGCCAGCTGGACAGGGGGCAGCAATCAGCCCCAGCATTTT,CASWTGGSNQPQHF
TRBJ1-2,NA,NA,13,TRBV30,TGTGCCTCCCGGGACACTCTTAACTATGGCTACACCTTC,CASRDTLNYGYTF
TRBJ2-3,NA,TRBD2,17,TRBV7-9,TGTGCCAGCAGCGCGTGGCTAGCGGGGGGGTGGACAGATACGCAGTATTTT,CASSAWLAGGWTDTQYF
TRBJ1-2,NA,TRBD1,14,TRBV7-2,TGTGCCAGCAGCTTTAAACAGGGGTCAAGTGGCTACACCTTC,CASSFKQGSSGYTF
TRBJ2-2,NA,NA,13,TRBV19,TGTGCCAGTATGGCTCCTCGGGTGCGGGAGCTGTTTTTT,CASMAPRVRELFF
TRBJ2-3,NA,TRBD2,19,TRBV10-3,TGTGCCATCAGGAGGAACACACAAGGACTAGCGGGAGGGACAGATACGCAGTATTTT,CAIRRNTQGLAGGTDTQYF
TRBJ2-7,NA,NA,15,TRBV9,TGTGCCAGCAGCGTAACCCCGCGGGGAGTATACGAGCAGTACTTC,CASSVTPRGVYEQYF
TRBJ1-3,NA,TRBD1,16,TRBV9,TGTGCCAGCAGCGTTACCGGGACAGGGACTGGAAACACCATATATTTT,CASSVTGTGTGNTIYF
TRBJ2-7,many,TRBD1,13,TRBV19,TGTGCCAGTAGTCCCCAGGGGGCCTACGAGCAGTACTTC,CASSPQGAYEQYF
TRBJ2-1,once,NA,14,TRBV2,TGTGCCAGCAGGCACTTATCGGGCGAGGGTGAGCAGTTCTTC,CASRHLSGEGEQFF
TRBJ1-1,NA,NA,13,TRBV18,TGTGCCAGCTCGGCAGGGGTGAACACTGAAGCTTTCTTT,CASSAGVNTEAFF
TRBJ2-7,NA,TRBD1,16,TRBV4-3,TGCGCCAGCAGCCTAGAACCCGGACAGGCCACCTACGAGCAGTACTTC,CASSLEPGQATYEQYF
TRBJ1-1,NA,NA,14,TRBV6-5,TGTGCCAGCAGTTACTCCGATGGAGTCACTGAAGCTTTCTTT,CASSYSDGVTEAFF
TRBJ2-7,NA,TRBD2,16,TRBV6-5,TGTGCCAGCAGTTACATCACTAGCGGGGGTCTTGGCGAGCAGTACTTC,CASSYITSGGLGEQYF
TRBJ2-3,NA,TRBD2,17,TRBV24-1,TGTGCCACCAGTGATTTGCCCGGACTAGCTCACCCAGATACGCAGTATTTT,CATSDLPGLAHPDTQYF
TRBJ2-7,once,NA,15,TRBV4-3,TGCGCCAGCAGCCAAGATATTATAGGGGGTTACGAGCAGTACTTC,CASSQDIIGGYEQYF
TRBJ1-3,NA,TRBD1,14,TRBV5-1,TGCGCCAGCAGCCCAGGGGGCTTTGGAAACACCATATATTTT,CASSPGGFGNTIYF
TRBJ2-3,few,TRBD2,15,TRBV5-1,TGCGCCAGCAGCTTGGGACTAGCGGGAGCAGATACGCAGTATTTT,CASSLGLAGADTQYF
TRBJ1-6,NA,NA,18,TRBV4-3,TGCGCCAGCAGCCAAAAAACATGGTCCGATAAGAACAATTCACCCCTCCACTTT,CASSQKTWSDKNNSPLHF